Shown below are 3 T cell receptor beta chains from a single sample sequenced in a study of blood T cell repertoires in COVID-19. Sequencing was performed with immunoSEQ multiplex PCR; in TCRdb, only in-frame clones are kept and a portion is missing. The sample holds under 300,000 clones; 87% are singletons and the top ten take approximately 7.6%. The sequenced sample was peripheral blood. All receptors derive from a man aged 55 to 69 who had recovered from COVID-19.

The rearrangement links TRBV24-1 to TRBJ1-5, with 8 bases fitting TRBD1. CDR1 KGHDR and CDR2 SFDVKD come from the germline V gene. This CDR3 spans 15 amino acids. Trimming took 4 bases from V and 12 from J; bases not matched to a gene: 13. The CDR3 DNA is TGTGCCACCAGTGAAGGGACAGGAAGGAGTATGGGCCAGCATTTT. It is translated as CATSEGTGRSMGQHF.

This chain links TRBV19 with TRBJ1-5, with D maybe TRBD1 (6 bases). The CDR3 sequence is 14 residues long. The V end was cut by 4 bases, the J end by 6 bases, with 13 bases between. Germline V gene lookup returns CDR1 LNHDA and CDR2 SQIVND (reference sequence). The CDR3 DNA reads TGTGCCAGTAGTAAGGGCACAGGGTTTCAGCCCCAGCATTTT. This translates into CASSKGTGFQPQHF.

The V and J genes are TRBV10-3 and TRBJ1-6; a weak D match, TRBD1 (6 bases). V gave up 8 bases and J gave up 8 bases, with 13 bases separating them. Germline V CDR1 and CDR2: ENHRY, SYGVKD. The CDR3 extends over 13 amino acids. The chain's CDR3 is CAIGAQGHSPLHF. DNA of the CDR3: TGTGCCATCGGAGCACAGGGACATTCACCCCTCCACTTT.